The subject of this entry is one T cell receptor (beta chain). Only in-frame clones appear in the TCRdb table, and some are missing; sequencing was by immunoSEQ multiplex PCR. In total, the table holds some 150,000 clones. This sample stems from a study of T cell responses to AZD1222 COVID-19 vaccine. This CDR3 is built from 12 residues. The germline V gene has CDR1 SGHAT and CDR2 FQNNGV. Trimming stripped 3 bases from V and 7 bases from J, with 9 bases between. The V gene is TRBV11-2, the J gene TRBJ1-1; D gene uncertain. Sequenced input: peripheral blood. The source is an adult in good health. The CDR3 loop is CASSLSSVEAFF. The CDR3 coding sequence is TGTGCCAGCAGCTTGAGCAGCGTTGAAGCTTTCTTT.